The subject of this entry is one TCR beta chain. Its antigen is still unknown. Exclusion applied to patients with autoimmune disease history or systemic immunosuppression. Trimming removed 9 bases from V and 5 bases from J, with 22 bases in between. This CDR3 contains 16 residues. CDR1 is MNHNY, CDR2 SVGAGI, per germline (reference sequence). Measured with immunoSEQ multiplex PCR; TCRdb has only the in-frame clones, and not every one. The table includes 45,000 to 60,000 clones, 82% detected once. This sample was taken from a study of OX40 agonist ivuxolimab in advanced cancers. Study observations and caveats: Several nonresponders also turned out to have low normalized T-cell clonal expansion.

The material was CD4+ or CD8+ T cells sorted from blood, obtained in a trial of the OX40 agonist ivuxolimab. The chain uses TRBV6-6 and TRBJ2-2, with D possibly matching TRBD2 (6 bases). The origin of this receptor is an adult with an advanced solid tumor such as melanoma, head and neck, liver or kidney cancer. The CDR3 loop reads CASYPRAGNRTGELFF. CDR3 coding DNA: TGTGCCAGTTACCCTAGGGCGGGAAATAGAACCGGGGAGCTGTTTTTT.